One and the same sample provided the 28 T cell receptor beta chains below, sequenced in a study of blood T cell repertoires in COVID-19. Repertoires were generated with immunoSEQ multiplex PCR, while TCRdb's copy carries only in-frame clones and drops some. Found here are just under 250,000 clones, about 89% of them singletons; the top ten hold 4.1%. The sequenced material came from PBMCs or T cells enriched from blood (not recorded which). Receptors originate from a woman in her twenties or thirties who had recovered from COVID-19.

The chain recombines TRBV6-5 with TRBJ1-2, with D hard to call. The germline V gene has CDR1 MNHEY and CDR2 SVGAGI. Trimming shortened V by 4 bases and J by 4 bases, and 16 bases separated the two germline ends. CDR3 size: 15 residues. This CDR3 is CASSFLSGARYGYTF. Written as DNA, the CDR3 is TGTGCCAGCAGTTTCCTAAGCGGAGCCCGCTATGGCTACACCTTC.

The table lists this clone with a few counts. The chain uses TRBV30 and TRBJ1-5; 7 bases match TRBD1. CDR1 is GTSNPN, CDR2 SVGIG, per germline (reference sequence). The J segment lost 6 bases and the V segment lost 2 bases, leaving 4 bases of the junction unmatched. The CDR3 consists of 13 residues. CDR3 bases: TGTGCCTGGAGTAAAGGGGGCGGTCAGCCCCAGCATTTT. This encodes CAWSKGGGQPQHF.

The CDR3 nucleotides are TGTGCCAGCAGTTCCACAGGGGAAGCCGGGGAGCTGTTTTTT. Amino acid sequence: CASSSTGEAGELFF. The chain recombines TRBV28 with TRBJ2-2; 7 bases are shared with TRBD1. The length of the CDR3 is 14 residues. Losses at the gene ends were 4 bases for V and 6 bases for J; bases not matched to a gene: 5. In germline, CDR1 is MDHEN, CDR2 SYDVKM.

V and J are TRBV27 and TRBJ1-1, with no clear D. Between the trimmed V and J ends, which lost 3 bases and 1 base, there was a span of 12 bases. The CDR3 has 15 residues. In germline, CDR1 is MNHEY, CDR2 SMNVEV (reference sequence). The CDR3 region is CASSFRTASNTEAFF. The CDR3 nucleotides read TGTGCCAGCAGTTTCCGGACTGCCTCGAACACTGAAGCTTTCTTT.

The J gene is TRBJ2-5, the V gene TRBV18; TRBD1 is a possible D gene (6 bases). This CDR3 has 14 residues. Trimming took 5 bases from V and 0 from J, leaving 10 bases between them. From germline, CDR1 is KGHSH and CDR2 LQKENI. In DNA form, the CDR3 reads TGTGCCAGCTCATCGACAGGCTACCAAGAGACCCAGTACTTC. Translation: CASSSTGYQETQYF.

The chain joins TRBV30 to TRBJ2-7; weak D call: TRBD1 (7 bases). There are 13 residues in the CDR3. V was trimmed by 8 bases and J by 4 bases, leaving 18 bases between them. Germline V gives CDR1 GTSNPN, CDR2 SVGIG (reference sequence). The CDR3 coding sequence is TGTGCCGGCAGAGAGGGGGCGGGGTACGAGCAGTACTTC. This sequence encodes CAGREGAGYEQYF.

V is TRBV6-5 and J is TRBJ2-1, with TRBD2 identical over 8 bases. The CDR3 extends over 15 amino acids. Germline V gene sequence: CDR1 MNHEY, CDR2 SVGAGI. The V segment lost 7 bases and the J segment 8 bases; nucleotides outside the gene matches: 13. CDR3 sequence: CASKEVAGIVYEQFF. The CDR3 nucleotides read TGTGCCAGCAAGGAGGTAGCGGGAATAGTATATGAGCAGTTCTTC.

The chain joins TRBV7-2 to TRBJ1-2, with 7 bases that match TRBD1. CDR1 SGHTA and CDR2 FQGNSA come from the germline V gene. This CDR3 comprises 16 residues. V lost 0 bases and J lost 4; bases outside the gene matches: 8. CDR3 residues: CASSLAWRQGLYGYTF. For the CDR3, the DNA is TGTGCCAGCAGCTTAGCGTGGAGACAGGGCCTCTATGGCTACACCTTC.

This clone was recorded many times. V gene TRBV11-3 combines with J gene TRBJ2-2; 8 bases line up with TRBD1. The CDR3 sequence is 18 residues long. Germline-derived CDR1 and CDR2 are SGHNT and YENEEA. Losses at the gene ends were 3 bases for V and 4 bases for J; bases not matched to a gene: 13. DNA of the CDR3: TGTGCCAGCAGCTTCGGAACCAGACAGGGGCCTTTCACCGGGGAGCTGTTTTTT. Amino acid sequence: CASSFGTRQGPFTGELFF.

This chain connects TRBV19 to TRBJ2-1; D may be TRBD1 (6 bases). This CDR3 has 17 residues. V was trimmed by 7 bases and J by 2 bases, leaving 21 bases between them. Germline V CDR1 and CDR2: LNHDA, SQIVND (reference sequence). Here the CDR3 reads CASTATRGTGPYNEQFF. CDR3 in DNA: TGTGCCAGTACCGCCACCCGAGGAACAGGGCCCTACAATGAGCAGTTCTTC.

CDR3 amino acids: CASSSGQGDDYGYTF. The CDR3 nucleotides are TGTGCCAGCAGCTCTGGACAGGGGGACGACTATGGCTACACCTTC. The chain recombines TRBV7-9 with TRBJ1-2, with TRBD1 matching 10 bases. The germline CDR1 and CDR2 sequences are SEHNR and FQNEAQ (reference sequence). The CDR3 loop spans 15 amino acids. V dropped 4 bases and J dropped 3; count of bases not matched to a gene: 5.

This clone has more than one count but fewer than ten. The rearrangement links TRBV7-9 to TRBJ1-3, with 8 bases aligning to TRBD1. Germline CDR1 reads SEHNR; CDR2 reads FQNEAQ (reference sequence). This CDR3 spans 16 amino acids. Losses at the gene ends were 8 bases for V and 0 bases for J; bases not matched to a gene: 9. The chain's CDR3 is CASSGTGQISGNTIYF. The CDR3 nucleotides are TGTGCCAGCTCCGGGACAGGTCAAATCTCTGGAAACACCATATATTTT.

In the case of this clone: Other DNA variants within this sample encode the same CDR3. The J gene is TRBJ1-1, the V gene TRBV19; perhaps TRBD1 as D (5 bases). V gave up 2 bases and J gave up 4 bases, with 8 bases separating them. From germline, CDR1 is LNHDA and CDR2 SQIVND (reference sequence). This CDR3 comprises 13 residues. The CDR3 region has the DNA TGTGCCAGTAGTATAACGGGGGGCACTGAAGCTTTCTTT. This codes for CASSITGGTEAFF.

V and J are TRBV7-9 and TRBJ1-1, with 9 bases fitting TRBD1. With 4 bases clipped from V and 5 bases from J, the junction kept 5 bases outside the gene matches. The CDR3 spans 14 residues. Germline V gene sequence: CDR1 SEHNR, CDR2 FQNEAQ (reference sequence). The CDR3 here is CASSSTGGKTEAFF. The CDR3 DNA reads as TGTGCCAGCAGCTCTACAGGGGGCAAAACTGAAGCTTTCTTT.

The CDR3 reads CASSFRREAFF. DNA for the CDR3: TGTGCCAGTAGTTTCAGGCGTGAAGCTTTCTTT. This chain joins TRBV19 and TRBJ1-1; D is unclear. Germline V CDR1 and CDR2: LNHDA, SQIVND (reference sequence). The V end was cut by 5 bases, the J end by 7 bases, with 8 bases between. The CDR3 is 11 residues long.

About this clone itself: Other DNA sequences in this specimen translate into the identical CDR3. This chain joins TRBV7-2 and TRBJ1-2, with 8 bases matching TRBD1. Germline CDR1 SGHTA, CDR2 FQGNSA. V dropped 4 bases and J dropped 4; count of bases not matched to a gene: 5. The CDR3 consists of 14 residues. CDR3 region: CASSSRGQGYGYTF. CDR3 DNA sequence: TGTGCCAGCAGCTCCAGGGGGCAAGGCTATGGCTACACCTTC. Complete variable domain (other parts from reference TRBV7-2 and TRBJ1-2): GAGVSQSPSNKVTEKGKDVELRCDPISGHTALYWYRQSLGQGLEFLIYFQGNSAPDKSGLPSDRFSAERTGGSVSTLTIQRTQQEDSAVYLCASSSRGQGYGYTFGSGTRLTVV.

As DNA, the CDR3 is TGTGCCAGCAGTTTTCGGGCTAGCGGGTTTGAAGCAGATACGCAGTATTTT. The encoded protein is CASSFRASGFEADTQYF. The V gene is TRBV27, the J gene TRBJ2-3, with 8 bases lining up with TRBD2. Germline CDR1 and CDR2: MNHEY and SMNVEV (reference sequence). CDR3 length: 17 amino acids. Germline trimming cut 3 bases from V and 4 bases from J; bases unmatched to any gene: 12.

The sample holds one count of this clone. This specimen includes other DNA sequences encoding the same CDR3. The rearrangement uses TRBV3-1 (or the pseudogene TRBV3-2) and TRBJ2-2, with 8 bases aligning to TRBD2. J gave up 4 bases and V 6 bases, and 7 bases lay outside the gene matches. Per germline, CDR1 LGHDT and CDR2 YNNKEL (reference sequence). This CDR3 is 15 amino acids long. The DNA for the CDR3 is TGTGCCAGCAGTCGGGGGGGGTCCCGCACCGGGGAGCTGTTTTTT. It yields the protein CASSRGGSRTGELFF.

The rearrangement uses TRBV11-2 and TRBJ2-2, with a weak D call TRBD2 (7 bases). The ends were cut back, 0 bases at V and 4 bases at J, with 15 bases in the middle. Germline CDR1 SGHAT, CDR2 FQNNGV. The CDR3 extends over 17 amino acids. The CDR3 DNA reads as TGTGCCAGCAGCTTAGAGGGAGGGGGAAGAGGCACCGGGGAGCTGTTTTTT. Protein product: CASSLEGGGRGTGELFF. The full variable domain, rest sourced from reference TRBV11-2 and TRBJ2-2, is EAGVAQSPRYKIIEKRQSVAFWCNPISGHATLYWYQQILGQGPKLLIQFQNNGVVDDSQLPKDRFSAERLKGVDSTLKIQPAKLEDSAVYLCASSLEGGGRGTGELFFGEGSRLTVL.

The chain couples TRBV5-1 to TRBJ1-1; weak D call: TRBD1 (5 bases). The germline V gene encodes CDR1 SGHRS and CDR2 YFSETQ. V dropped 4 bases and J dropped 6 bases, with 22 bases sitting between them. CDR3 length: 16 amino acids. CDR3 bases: TGCGCCAGCAGCCTGGGGGAGGGGAGTACAGGCGCTGAAGCTTTCTTT. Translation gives CASSLGEGSTGAEAFF.

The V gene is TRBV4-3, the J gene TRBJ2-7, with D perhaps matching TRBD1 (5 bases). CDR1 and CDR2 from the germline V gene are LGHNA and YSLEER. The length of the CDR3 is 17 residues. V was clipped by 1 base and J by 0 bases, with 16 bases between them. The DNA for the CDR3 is TGCGCCAGCAGCCAAGCCCTCGCGACAGTTGCCTCCTACGAGCAGTACTTC. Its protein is CASSQALATVASYEQYF.

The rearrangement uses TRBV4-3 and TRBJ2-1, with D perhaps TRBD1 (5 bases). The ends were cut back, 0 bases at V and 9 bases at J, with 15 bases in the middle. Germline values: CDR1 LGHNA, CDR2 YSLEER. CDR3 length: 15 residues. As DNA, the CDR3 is TGCGCCAGCAGCCAAGAAGGCAGGGCCCAGGGTGAGCAGTTCTTC. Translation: CASSQEGRAQGEQFF.

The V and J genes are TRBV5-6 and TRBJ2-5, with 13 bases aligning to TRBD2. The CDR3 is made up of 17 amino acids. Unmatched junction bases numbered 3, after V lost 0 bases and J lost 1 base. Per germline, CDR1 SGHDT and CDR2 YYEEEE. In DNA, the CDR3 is TGTGCCAGCAGCTTGGTTAGGACTAGCGGGAGCCAAGAGACCCAGTACTTC. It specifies CASSLVRTSGSQETQYF.

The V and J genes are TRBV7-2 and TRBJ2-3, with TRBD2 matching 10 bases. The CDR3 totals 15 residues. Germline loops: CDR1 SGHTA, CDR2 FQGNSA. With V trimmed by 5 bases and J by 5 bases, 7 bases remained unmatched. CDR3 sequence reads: CASSPTSGALDTQYF. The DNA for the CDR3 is TGTGCCAGCAGCCCCACTAGCGGGGCGTTAGATACGCAGTATTTT.

CDR3 nucleotides: TGTGCCAGCAGTTTATTACAGACCACTGAAGCTTTCTTT. Residues: CASSLLQTTEAFF. The rearrangement links TRBV28 to TRBJ1-1; no clear D. CDR1 is MDHEN, CDR2 SYDVKM, per germline. This CDR3 region has 13 residues. Trimming took off 1 base at V and 4 bases at J, with 7 bases between the two ends.

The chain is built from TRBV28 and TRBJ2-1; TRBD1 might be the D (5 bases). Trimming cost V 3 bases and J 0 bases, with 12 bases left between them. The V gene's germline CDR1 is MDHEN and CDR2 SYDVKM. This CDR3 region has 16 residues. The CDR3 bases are TGTGCCAGCAGTTTCCAAGGGGTGAGCTCCTACAATGAGCAGTTCTTC. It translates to CASSFQGVSSYNEQFF.

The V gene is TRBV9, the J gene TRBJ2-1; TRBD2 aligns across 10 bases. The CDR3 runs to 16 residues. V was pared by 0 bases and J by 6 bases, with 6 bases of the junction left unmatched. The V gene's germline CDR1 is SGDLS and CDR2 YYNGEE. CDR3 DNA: TGTGCCAGCAGCGTAGATCCTAGCGGGAGTCGCAATGAGCAGTTCTTC. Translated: CASSVDPSGSRNEQFF.

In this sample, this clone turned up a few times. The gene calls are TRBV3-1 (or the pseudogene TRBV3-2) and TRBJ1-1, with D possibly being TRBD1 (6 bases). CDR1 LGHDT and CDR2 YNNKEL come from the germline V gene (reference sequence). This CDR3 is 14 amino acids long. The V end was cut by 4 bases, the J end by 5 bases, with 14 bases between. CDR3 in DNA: TGTGCCAGCAGCCTCATGGACAGAAGGACTGAAGCTTTCTTT. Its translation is CASSLMDRRTEAFF.